The following is a T cell receptor beta chain sequence with its context. The antigen this receptor binds is unknown. Base qualities are missing; no much larger clone stands one base away. This sample was included in a study of T cell clonotyping in hematopoietic cell transplantation (dated by TCRdb to the early 2020s). For the study in its entirety: A total of 130 to 150 blood samples were gathered in the study from roughly 40 consecutive transplant recipients along with their related donors. Recruitment of patients was conducted between 2015 and January 2017, and follow-up was continued until September 2020 or death.

General study outcomes and caveats: Sample size was limited, and cells were not sorted, so CD4 and CD8 repertoire contributions could not be separated. Recipient repertoires showed only a small fraction of overlap with donor repertoires, and over 97% appeared de novo at the given depth. After transplant, TCR diversity in recipients dropped, and pathologically expanded clonotypes increased progressively from day 30 to day 180. Inverse Simpson Index values from donors and from recipients before transplant predicted broader TCR repertoire diversity after transplant.

The immunoSEQ assay, a bias-controlled multiplex PCR with V- and J-specific primers, was used to amplify TCR beta CDR3 regions from genomic DNA. In a second PCR step, a proprietary barcode and Illumina adapter sequences were attached to the CDR3 amplicons. An Illumina MiSeq instrument was used to sequence the CDR3 libraries. Per the source publication's procedure: Export and quality control were performed with immunoSEQ Analyzer 3.0, and downstream analyses were performed with R Bioconductor and Immunarch. Only productive rearrangements in the normalized downsampled data set were used to calculate repertoire metrics. Clonotypes larger than 5 templates in the normalized cohort were defined as pathologically expanded. The Inverse Simpson Index was used to measure repertoire diversity. CMV-specificity analyses were carried out on the non-normalized data set to capture all clonotypes. Drawn from immuneACCESS, this table holds only the in-frame rearrangements with V and J called that TCRdb kept. Clones are partly lost; checked studies trace under half to an unresolved V gene and leave the rest unexplained. The DNA gave D and trimming, while V, J and clone size come from that table. Recorded for this sample are fewer than 80,000 clones; 85% to 95% of them occurred a single time. The ten largest clones take up around 1.5% of the sample.

From the cysteine through the phenylalanine, the CDR3 covers 16 amino acids. Of all the DNA, just the CDR3 is kept, 48 bases in frame from base 1. Germline trimming amounts to 1 base on V and 2 bases on J, with 1 as the count of junction bases outside the gene matches. The germline V gene gives CDR1 as SGHVS and CDR2 as FQNEAQ. For TCR beta sequencing, blood samples came from the related transplant donors. Nuclei Lysis Solution was used to extract genomic DNA from fresh or cryopreserved unfractionated peripheral blood mononuclear cells. This sequence originates from a man in his forties or fifties in good health. Some clones in this sample may be carry-over from other donors' samples. The chain is encoded by TRBV7-8 joined to TRBJ2-3; 12 nucleotides in the junction match TRBD2. The material sequenced was peripheral blood mononuclear cells. CDR3 sequence: CASSLGLAGVTDTQYF. The DNA is TGTGCCAGCAGCTTAGGACTAGCGGGGGTCACAGATACGCAGTATTTT.